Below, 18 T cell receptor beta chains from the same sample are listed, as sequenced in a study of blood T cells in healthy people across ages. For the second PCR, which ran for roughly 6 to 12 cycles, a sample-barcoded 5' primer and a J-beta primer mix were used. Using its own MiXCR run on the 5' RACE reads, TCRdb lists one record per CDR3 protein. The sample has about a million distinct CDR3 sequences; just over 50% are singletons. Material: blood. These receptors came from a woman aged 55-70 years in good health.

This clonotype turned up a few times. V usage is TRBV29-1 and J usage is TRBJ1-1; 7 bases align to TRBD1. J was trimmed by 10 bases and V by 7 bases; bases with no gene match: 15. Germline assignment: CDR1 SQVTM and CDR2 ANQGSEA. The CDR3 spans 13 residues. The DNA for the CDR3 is TGCAGCGCCGCCCCCGGGACAGTAGATAGAGCTTTCTTT. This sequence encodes CSAAPGTVDRAFF.

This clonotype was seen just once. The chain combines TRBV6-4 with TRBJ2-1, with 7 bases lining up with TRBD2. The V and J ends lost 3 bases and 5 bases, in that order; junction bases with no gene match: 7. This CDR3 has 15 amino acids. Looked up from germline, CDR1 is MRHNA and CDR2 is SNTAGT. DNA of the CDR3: TGTGCCAGCAGTGAGGTGGGGGGGTCTAACAATGAGCAGTTCTTC. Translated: CASSEVGGSNNEQFF.

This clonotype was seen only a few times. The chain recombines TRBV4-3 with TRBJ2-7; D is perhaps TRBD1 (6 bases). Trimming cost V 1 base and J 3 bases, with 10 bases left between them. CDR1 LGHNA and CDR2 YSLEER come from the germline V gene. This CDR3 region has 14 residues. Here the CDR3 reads CASSQATGFYEQYF. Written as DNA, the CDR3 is TGCGCCAGCAGCCAAGCGACAGGTTTCTACGAGCAGTACTTC.

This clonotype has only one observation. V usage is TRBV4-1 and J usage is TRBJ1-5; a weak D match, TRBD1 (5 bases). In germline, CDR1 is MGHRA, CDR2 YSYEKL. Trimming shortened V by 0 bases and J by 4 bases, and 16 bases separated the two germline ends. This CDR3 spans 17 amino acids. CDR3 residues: CASSQEVSRALNQPQHF. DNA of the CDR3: TGCGCCAGCAGCCAAGAAGTATCCAGGGCTTTAAATCAGCCCCAGCATTTT.

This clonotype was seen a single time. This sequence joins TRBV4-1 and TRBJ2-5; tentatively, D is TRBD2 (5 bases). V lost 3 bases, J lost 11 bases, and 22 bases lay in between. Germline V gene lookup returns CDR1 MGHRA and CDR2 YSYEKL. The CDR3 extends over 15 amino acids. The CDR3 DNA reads TGCGCCAGCAGCCATGGGCCTAGCAGATACAATGAGCAGTACTTC. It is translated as CASSHGPSRYNEQYF.

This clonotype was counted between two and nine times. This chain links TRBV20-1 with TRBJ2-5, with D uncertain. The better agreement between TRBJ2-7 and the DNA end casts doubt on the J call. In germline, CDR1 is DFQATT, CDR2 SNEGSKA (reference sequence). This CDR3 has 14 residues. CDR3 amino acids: CSARRSGNPYEQYF. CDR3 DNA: TGCAGTGCCCGTCGATCTGGGAACCCATACGAGCAGTACTTC.

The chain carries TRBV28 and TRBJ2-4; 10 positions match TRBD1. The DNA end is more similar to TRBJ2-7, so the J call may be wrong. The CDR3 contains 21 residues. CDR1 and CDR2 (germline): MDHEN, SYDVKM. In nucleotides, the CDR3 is TGTGCCAGCATCCCGTCACGGGGACAGGGGTTGCGAGTAAGACTCACCTACGAGCAGTACTTC. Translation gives CASIPSRGQGLRVRLTYEQYF.

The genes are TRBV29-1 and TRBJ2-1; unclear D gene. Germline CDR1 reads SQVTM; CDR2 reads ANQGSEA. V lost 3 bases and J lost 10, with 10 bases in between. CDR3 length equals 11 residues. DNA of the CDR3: TGCAGCGTTGACGACCTTGAGGAGCAGTTCTTC. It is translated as CSVDDLEEQFF.

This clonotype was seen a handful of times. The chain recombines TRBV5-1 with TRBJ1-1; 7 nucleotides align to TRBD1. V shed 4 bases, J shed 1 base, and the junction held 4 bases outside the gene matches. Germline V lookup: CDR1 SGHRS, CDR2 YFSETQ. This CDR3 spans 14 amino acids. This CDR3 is CASSLGQTNTEAFF. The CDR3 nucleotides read TGCGCCAGCAGCCTGGGACAGACGAACACTGAAGCTTTCTTT. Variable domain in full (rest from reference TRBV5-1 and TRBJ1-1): KAGVTQTPRYLIKTRGQQVTLSCSPISGHRSVSWYQQTPGQGLQFLFEYFSETQRNKGNFPGRFSGRQFSNSRSEMNVSTLELGDSALYLCASSLGQTNTEAFFGQGTRLTVV.

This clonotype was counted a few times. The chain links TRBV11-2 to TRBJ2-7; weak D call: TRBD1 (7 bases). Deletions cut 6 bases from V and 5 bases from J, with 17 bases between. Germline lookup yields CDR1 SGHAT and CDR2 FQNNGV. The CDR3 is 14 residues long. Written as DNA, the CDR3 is TGTGCCAGCAGTCGACGCAGGGGGACTGACGAGCAGTACTTC. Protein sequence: CASSRRRGTDEQYF.

CDR3 amino acids: CASSWGGNLAGLNTGELFF. CDR3 DNA sequence: TGTGCCAGCAGTTGGGGAGGGAATCTAGCGGGGTTAAACACCGGGGAGCTGTTTTTT. The chain has TRBV28 and TRBJ2-2; 9 bases fit TRBD2. With 4 bases clipped from V and 2 bases from J, the junction kept 14 bases outside the gene matches. Germline values: CDR1 MDHEN, CDR2 SYDVKM. This CDR3 has 19 residues.

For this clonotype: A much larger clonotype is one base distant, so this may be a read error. This CDR3 is CARSLGGYTDTQYF. CDR3 DNA: TGCGCCAGAAGCCTGGGGGGGTACACAGATACGCAGTATTTT. V is TRBV5-1 and J is TRBJ2-3; the match to TRBD2 covers 7 bases. Germline loops: CDR1 SGHRS, CDR2 YFSETQ. V gave up 8 bases and J gave up 2 bases; unmatched junction bases: 8. The CDR3 has 14 amino acids.

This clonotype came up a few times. CDR3 region: CSATRLGQQGSYEQYF. The DNA for the CDR3 is TGCAGTGCTACCCGGTTGGGACAGCAAGGCTCCTACGAGCAGTACTTC. The rearrangement links TRBV20-1 to TRBJ2-7; 7 positions agree with TRBD1. CDR1 is DFQATT and CDR2 is SNEGSKA in the germline V gene (reference sequence). V trimming: 4 bases; J trimming: 0 bases; junction bases outside the gene matches: 12. This CDR3 region has 16 residues.

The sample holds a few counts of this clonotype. The CDR3 loop reads CASSLEVGTDTQYF. For the CDR3, the DNA is TGTGCCAGCAGCTTAGAAGTCGGCACAGATACGCAGTATTTT. The V call is TRBV7-6, the J call TRBJ2-3; D not certain. CDR3 length: 14 residues. CDR1 and CDR2 from the germline V gene are SGHVS and FNYEAQ. V lost 1 base, J lost 1 base, and 6 bases lay in between. The complete variable domain, with remaining parts taken from reference TRBV7-6 and TRBJ2-3, reads GAGVSQSPRYKVTKRGQDVALRCDPISGHVSLYWYRQALGQGPEFLTYFNYEAQQDKSGLPNDRFSAERPEGSISTLTIQRTEQRDSAMYRCASSLEVGTDTQYFGPGTRLTVL.

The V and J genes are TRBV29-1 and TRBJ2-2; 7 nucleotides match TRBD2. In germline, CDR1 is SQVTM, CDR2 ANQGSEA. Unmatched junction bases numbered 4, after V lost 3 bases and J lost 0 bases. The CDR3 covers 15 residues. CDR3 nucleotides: TGCAGCGTTGAGCGGACTAGGGCGAACACCGGGGAGCTGTTTTTT. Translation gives CSVERTRANTGELFF.

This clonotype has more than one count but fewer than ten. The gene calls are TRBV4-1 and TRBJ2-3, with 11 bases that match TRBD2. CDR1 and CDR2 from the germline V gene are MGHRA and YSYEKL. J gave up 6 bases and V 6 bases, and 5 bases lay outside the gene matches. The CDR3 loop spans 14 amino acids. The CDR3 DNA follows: TGCGCCAGCAGATGGACTAGCGGGTCTGATACGCAGTATTTT. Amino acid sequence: CASRWTSGSDTQYF.

For the CDR3, the DNA is TGCAGCGTAACAGACAGGGACTCCTACGAGCAGTACTTC. As protein: CSVTDRDSYEQYF. This sequence joins TRBV29-1 and TRBJ2-7; 7 nucleotides match TRBD1. The CDR3 covers 13 residues. Germline trimming cut 6 bases from V and 0 bases from J; bases unmatched to any gene: 5. Germline loops: CDR1 SQVTM, CDR2 ANQGSEA.

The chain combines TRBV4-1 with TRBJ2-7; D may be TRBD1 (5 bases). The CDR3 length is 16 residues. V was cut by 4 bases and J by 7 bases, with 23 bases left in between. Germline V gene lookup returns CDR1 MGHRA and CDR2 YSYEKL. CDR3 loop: CASSPRVGQDRREQYF. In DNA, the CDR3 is TGCGCCAGCAGCCCCAGGGTTGGCCAGGACCGGCGGGAGCAGTACTTC.